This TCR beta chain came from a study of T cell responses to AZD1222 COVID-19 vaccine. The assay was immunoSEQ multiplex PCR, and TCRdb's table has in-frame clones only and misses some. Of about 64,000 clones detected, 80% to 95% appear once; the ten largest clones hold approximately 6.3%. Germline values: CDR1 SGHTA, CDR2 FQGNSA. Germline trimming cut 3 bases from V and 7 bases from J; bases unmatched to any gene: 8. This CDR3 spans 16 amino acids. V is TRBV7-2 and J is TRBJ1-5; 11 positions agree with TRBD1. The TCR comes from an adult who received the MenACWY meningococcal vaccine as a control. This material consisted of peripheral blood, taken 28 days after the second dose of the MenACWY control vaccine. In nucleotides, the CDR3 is TGTGCCAGCAGCTTTGGACAGGGGGCCGGGGGACAGCCCCAGCATTTT. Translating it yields CASSFGQGAGGQPQHF.